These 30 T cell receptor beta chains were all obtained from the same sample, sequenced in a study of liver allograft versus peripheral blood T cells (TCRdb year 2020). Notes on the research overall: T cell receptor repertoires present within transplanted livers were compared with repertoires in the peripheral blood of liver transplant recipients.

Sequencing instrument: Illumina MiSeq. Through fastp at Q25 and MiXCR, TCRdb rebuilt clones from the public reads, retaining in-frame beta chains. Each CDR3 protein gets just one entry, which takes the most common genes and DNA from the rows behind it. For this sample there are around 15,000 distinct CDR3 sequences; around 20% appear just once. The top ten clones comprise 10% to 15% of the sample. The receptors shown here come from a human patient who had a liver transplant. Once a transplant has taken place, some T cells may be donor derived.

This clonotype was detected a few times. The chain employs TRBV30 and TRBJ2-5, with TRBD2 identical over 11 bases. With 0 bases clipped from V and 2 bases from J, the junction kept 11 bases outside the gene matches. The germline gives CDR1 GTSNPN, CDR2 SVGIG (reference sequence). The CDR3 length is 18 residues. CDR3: CAWSVRRLAGGTQETQYF. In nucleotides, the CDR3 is TGTGCCTGGAGTGTACGGCGGCTAGCGGGAGGAACGCAAGAGACCCAGTACTTC.

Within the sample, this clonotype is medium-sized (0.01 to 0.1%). The CDR3 loop is CASSLKAGSDQPQHF. CDR3 sequence (DNA): TGTGCCAGCAGCTTAAAAGCCGGGTCTGATCAGCCCCAGCATTTT. The rearrangement links TRBV7-2 to TRBJ1-5; D is unclear. Germline V gene data show CDR1 as SGHTA and CDR2 as FQGNSA. V shed 2 bases and J shed 5 bases, with 13 bases lying between them. The CDR3 consists of 15 residues.

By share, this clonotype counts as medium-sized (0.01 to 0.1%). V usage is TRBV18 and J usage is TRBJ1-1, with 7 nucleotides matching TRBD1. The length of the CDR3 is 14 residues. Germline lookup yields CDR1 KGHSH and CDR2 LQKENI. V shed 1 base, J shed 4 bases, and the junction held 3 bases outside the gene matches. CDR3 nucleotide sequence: TGTGCCAGCTCACCACAGGGGGCGGGCACTGAAGCTTTCTTT. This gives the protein CASSPQGAGTEAFF.

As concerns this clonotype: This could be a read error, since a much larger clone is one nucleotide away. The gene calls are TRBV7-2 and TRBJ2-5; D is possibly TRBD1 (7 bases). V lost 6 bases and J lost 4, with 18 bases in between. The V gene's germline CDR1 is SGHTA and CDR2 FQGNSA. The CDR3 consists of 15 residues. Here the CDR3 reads CASRQVRGAVETQYF. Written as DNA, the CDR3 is TGTGCCAGCAGGCAAGTCAGGGGGGCGGTAGAGACCCAGTACTTC.

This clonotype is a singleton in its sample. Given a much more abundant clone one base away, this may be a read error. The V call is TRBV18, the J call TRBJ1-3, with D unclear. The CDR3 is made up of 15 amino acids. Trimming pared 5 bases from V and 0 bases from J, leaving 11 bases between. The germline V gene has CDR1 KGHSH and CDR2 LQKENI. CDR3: CASSKMFTSGNTIYF. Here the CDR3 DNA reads TGTGCCAGCTCAAAGATGTTCACCTCTGGAAACACCATATATTTT.

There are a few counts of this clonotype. CDR3 residues: CASSYGGALPQHF. CDR3 DNA sequence: TGTGCCAGCAGTTACGGGGGGGCACTGCCCCAGCATTTT. This chain connects TRBV6-2 or TRBV6-3 to TRBJ1-5, with D perhaps TRBD1 (6 bases). CDR1 and CDR2 (germline): MNHEY, SVGEGT. The CDR3 has 13 amino acids. V was cut by 2 bases and J by 9 bases, with 11 bases left in between.

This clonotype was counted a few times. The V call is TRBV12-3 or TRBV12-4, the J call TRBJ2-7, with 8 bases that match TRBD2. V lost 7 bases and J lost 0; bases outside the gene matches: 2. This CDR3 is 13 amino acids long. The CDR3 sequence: CASMAGGSYEQYF. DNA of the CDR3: TGTGCCAGCATGGCGGGGGGCTCCTACGAGCAGTACTTC.

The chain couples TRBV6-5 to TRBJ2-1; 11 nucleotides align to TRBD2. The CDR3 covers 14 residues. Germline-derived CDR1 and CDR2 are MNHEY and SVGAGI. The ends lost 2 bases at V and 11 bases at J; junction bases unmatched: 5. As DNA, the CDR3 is TGTGCCAGCAGTTACGATAGACTAGCGGGAAAGCAGTTCTTC. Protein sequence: CASSYDRLAGKQFF.

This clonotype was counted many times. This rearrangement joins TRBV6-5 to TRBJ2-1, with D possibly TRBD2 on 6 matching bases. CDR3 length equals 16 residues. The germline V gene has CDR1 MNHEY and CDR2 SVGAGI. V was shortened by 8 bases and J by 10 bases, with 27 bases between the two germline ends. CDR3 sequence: CASQNRPSAVGQEQFF. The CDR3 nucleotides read TGTGCCAGCCAGAACCGCCCTAGCGCCGTCGGTCAAGAGCAGTTCTTC.

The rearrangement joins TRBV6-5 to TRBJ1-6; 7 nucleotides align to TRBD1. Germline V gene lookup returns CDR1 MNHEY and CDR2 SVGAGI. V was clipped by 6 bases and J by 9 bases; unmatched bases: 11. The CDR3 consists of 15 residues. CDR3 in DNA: TGTGCCAGCAGACCCCAGAGAAGGGGGCCTTCACCCCTCCACTTT. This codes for CASRPQRRGPSPLHF.

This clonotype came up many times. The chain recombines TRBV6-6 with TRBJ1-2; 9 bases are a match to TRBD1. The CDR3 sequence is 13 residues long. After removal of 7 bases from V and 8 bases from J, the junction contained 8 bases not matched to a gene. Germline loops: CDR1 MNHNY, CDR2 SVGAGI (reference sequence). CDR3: CASTVTGGLGYTF. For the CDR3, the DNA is TGTGCCAGCACGGTTACAGGGGGCTTGGGCTACACCTTC.

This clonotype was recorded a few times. The CDR3 DNA sequence: TGTGCCACCAGCAGAGAAAATTGGGAGGGCCGGAACTATGGCTACACCTTC. Its protein is CATSRENWEGRNYGYTF. The chain couples TRBV15 to TRBJ1-2, with unresolved D. Germline CDR1 reads LNHNV; CDR2 reads YYDKDF (reference sequence). Between the trimmed V and J ends, which lost 0 bases and 2 bases, there was a span of 16 bases. The CDR3 runs to 17 residues. Full variable domain (rest looked up from reference TRBV15 and TRBJ1-2): DAMVIQNPRYQVTQFGKPVTLSCSQTLNHNVMYWYQQKSSQAPKLLFHYYDKDFNNEADTPDNFQSRRPNTSFCFLDIRSPGLGDTAMYLCATSRENWEGRNYGYTFGSGTRLTVV.

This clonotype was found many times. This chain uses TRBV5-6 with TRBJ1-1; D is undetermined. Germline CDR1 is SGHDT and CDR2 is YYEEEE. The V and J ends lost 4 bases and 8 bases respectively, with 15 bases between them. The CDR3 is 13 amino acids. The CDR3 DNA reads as TGTGCCAGCAGCGGCCGACCACCACGCGAAGCTTTCTTT. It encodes CASSGRPPREAFF.

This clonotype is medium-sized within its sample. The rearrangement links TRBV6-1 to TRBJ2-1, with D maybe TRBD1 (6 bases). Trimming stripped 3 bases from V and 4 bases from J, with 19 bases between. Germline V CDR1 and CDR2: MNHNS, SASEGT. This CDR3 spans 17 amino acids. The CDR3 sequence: CASSERTGFRRYNEQFF. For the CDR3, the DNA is TGTGCCAGCAGTGAGAGAACAGGGTTTAGAAGGTACAATGAGCAGTTCTTC.

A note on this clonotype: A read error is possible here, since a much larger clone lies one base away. The CDR3 region has the DNA TGCAGCGCCATCTGGCCTCTTTCGAGCGGGACTGAAGCTTTCTTT. Translated: CSAIWPLSSGTEAFF. The chain employs TRBV29-1 and TRBJ1-1; D gene uncertain. Germline CDR1 reads SQVTM; CDR2 reads ANQGSEA. The length of the CDR3 is 15 residues. The ends were cut back, 7 bases at V and 5 bases at J, with 23 bases in the middle. Filled out from reference TRBV29-1 and TRBJ1-1, the complete variable domain reads SAVISQKPSRDICQRGTSLTIQCQVDSQVTMMFWYRQQPGQSLTLIATANQGSEATYESGFVIDKFPISRPNLTFSTLTVSNMSPEDSSIYLCSAIWPLSSGTEAFFGQGTRLTVV.

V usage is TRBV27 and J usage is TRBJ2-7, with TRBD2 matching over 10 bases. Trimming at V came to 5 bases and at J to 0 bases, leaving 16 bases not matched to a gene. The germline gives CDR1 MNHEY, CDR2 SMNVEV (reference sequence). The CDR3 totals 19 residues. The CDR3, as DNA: TGTGCCAGCAGTCCACAGGGGGTAGGTAGCGGGGGGAGCTCCTACGAGCAGTACTTC. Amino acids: CASSPQGVGSGGSSYEQYF.

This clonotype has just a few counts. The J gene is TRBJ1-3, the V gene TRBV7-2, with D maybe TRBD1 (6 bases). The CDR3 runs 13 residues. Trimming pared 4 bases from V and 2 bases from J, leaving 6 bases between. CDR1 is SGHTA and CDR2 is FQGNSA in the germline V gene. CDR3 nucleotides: TGTGCCAGCAGCTCAGGGGCTGGAAACACCATATATTTT. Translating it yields CASSSGAGNTIYF.

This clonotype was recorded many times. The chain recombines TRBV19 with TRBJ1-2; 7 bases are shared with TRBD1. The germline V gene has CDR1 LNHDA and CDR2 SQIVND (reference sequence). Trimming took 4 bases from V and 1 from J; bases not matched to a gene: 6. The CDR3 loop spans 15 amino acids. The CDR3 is CASSKGTDLNYGYTF. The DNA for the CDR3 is TGTGCCAGTAGTAAGGGGACAGACCTTAACTATGGCTACACCTTC. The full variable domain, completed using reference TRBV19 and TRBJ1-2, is DGGITQSPKYLFRKEGQNVTLSCEQNLNHDAMYWYRQDPGQGLRLIYYSQIVNDFQKGDIAEGYSVSREKKESFPLTVTSAQKNPTAFYLCASSKGTDLNYGYTFGSGTRLTVV.

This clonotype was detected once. CDR3 sequence: CASSSGSGWITEAFF. CDR3 nucleotides: TGTGCCAGCAGCTCCGGGTCAGGGTGGATCACTGAAGCTTTCTTT. This chain connects TRBV7-2 to TRBJ1-1; tentatively, D is TRBD1 (5 bases). The CDR3 extends over 15 amino acids. Between the trimmed V and J ends, which lost 4 bases and 4 bases, there was a span of 16 bases. Germline CDR1 is SGHTA and CDR2 is FQGNSA.

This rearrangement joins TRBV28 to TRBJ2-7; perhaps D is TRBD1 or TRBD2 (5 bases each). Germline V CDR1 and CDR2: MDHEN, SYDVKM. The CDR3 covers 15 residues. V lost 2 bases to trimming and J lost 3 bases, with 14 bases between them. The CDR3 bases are TGTGCCAGCAGTTTAAGTGGGGGAAAGGGCTACGAGCAGTACTTC. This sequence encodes CASSLSGGKGYEQYF.

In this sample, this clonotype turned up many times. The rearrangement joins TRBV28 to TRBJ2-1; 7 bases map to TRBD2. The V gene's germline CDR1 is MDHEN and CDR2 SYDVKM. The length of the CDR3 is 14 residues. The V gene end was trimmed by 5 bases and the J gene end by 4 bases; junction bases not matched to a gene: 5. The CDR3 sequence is CASSALAEYNEQFF. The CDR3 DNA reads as TGTGCCAGCAGTGCCCTAGCGGAGTACAATGAGCAGTTCTTC.

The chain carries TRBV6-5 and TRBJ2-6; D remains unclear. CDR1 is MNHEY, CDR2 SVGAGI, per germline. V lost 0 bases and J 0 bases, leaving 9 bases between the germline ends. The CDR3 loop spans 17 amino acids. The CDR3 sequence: CASSYSGTNSGANVLTF. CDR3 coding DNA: TGTGCCAGCAGTTACTCGGGTACTAACTCTGGGGCCAACGTCCTGACTTTC.

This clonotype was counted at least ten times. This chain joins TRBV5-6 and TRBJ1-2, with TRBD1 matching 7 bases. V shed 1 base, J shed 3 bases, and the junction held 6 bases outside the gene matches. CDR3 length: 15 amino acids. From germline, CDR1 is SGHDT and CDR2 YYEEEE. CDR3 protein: CASSLRRGRDYGYTF. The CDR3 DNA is TGTGCCAGCAGCTTGCGGAGGGGGCGCGACTATGGCTACACCTTC.

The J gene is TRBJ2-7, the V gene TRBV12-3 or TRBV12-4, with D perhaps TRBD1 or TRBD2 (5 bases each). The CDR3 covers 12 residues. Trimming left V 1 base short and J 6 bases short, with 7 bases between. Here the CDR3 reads CASSLEGTEQYF. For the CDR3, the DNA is TGTGCCAGCAGTTTAGAGGGGACCGAGCAGTACTTC.

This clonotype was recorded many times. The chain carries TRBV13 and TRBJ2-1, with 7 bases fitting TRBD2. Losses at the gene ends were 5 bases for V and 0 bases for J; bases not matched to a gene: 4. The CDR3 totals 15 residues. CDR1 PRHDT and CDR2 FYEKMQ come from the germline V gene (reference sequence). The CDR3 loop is CASSDSGASYNEQFF. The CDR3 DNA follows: TGTGCCAGCAGCGACAGCGGGGCCTCCTACAATGAGCAGTTCTTC.

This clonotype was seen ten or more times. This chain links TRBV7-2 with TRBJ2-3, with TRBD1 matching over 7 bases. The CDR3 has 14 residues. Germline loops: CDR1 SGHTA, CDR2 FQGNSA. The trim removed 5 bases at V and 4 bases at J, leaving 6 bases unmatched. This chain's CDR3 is CASSKRGRPDTQYF. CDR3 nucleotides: TGTGCCAGCAGCAAGAGGGGGCGACCAGATACGCAGTATTTT. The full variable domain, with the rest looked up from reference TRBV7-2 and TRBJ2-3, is GAGVSQSPSNKVTEKGKDVELRCDPISGHTALYWYRQSLGQGLEFLIYFQGNSAPDKSGLPSDRFSAERTGGSVSTLTIQRTQQEDSAVYLCASSKRGRPDTQYFGPGTRLTVL.

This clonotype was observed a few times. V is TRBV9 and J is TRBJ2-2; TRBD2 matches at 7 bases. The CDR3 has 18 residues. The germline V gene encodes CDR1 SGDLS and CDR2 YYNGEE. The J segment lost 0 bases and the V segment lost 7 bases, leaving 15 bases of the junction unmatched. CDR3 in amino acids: CASPPGPLLAANTGELFF. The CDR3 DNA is TGTGCCAGCCCCCCGGGGCCCCTCCTAGCGGCGAACACCGGGGAGCTGTTTTTT.

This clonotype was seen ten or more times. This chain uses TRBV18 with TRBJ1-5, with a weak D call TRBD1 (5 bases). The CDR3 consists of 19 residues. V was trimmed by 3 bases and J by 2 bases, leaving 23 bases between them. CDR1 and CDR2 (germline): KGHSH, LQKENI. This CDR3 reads CASSPVGQGGGFGNQPQHF. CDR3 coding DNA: TGTGCCAGCTCACCGGTGGGCCAGGGCGGGGGGTTCGGCAATCAGCCCCAGCATTTT. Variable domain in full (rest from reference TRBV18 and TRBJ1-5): NAGVMQNPRHLVRRRGQEARLRCSPMKGHSHVYWYRQLPEEGLKFMVYLQKENIIDESGMPKERFSAEFPKEGPSILRIQQVVRGDSAAYFCASSPVGQGGGFGNQPQHFGDGTRLSIL.

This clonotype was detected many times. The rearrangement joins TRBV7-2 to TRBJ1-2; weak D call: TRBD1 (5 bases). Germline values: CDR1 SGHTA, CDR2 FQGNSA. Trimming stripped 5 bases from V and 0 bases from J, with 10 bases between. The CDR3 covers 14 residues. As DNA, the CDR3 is TGTGCCAGCAGCCCGGGACGGGCTAACTATGGCTACACCTTC. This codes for CASSPGRANYGYTF.

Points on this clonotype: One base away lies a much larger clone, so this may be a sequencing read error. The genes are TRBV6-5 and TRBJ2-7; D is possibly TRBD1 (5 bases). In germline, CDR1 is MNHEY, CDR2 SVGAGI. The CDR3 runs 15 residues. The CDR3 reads CVTPGVGLSPYEQYF. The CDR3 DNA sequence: TGTGTCACACCCGGCGTGGGGCTTTCCCCCTACGAGCAGTACTTC.